Each of the 9 T cell receptor beta chains below was sequenced from the same sample in a study of blood T cells in healthy people across ages. Through a sample-barcoded 5' primer and a J-beta primer mix, a second PCR was run for roughly 6 to 11 cycles. TCRdb re-analysed the 5' RACE reads in MiXCR, keeping a single row per CDR3 protein. Of about 1.4 million distinct CDR3 sequences detected, approximately 59% appear once; the ten largest clones hold 6.5% to 8.5%. Input material: blood. Receptors were obtained from a man aged 18 to 29 in good health.

V gene TRBV9 combines with J gene TRBJ2-1; 9 nucleotides align to TRBD1. CDR1 is SGDLS, CDR2 YYNGEE, per germline. The CDR3 has 15 amino acids. V trimming: 0 bases; J trimming: 8 bases; junction bases outside the gene matches: 6. The CDR3 loop is CASSVGGTGIHEQFF. The CDR3, as DNA: TGTGCCAGCAGCGTAGGCGGGACAGGGATCCATGAGCAGTTCTTC. Variable domain in full (rest from reference TRBV9 and TRBJ2-1): DSGVTQTPKHLITATGQRVTLRCSPRSGDLSVYWYQQSLDQGLQFLIQYYNGEERAKGNILERFSAQQFPDLHSELNLSSLELGDSALYFCASSVGGTGIHEQFFGPGTRLTVL.

This chain connects TRBV6-5 to TRBJ2-7; D gene ambiguous. The length of the CDR3 is 13 residues. Germline assignment: CDR1 MNHEY and CDR2 SVGAGI. Trimming took off 4 bases at V and 10 bases at J, with 17 bases between the two ends. CDR3 residues: CASSSAAIGPQYF. As DNA, the CDR3 is TGTGCCAGCAGTTCCGCCGCAATAGGGCCCCAGTACTTC.

This clonotype was seen just once. The rearrangement uses TRBV5-1 and TRBJ2-7, with TRBD2 matching over 13 bases. CDR3 length equals 20 residues. The germline V gene encodes CDR1 SGHRS and CDR2 YFSETQ. V was clipped by 4 bases and J by 3 bases; unmatched bases: 19. The DNA of the CDR3 is TGCGCCAGCAGCGGGTCCGCGGACAATCGGACTAGCGGGAGTAGCTACGAGCAGTACTTC. Its protein product is CASSGSADNRTSGSSYEQYF.

This clonotype was found once. The rearrangement links TRBV20-1 to TRBJ2-7; 9 nucleotides line up with TRBD2. This CDR3 contains 17 residues. Germline lookup yields CDR1 DFQATT and CDR2 SNEGSKA (reference sequence). The J segment lost 5 bases and the V segment lost 3 bases, leaving 17 bases of the junction unmatched. CDR3 nucleotide sequence: TGCAGTGCTAGCTCACTACGAGCGGGAGGCTCGGGCCACGAGCAGTACTTC. Translated: CSASSLRAGGSGHEQYF.

This clonotype was counted between two and nine times. The gene calls are TRBV27 and TRBJ2-5; 14 bases line up with TRBD2. CDR1 and CDR2 from the germline V gene are MNHEY and SMNVEV (reference sequence). V lost 8 bases, J lost 8 bases, and 10 bases stayed unmatched. CDR3 length: 15 residues. CDR3 coding DNA: TGTGCCAGCGCTTCGGGGACTAGCGGGGGAGGAACCCAGTACTTC. Amino acids: CASASGTSGGGTQYF.

The gene calls are TRBV27 and TRBJ2-3; the match to TRBD2 covers 8 bases. The trim removed 5 bases at V and 2 bases at J, leaving 18 bases unmatched. The germline gives CDR1 MNHEY, CDR2 SMNVEV (reference sequence). The CDR3 runs to 19 residues. CDR3 loop: CASSPLALQRGPTTDTQYF. The CDR3 nucleotides are TGTGCCAGCAGTCCATTAGCCTTGCAGCGGGGGCCTACCACAGATACGCAGTATTTT.

The genes are TRBV12-3 or TRBV12-4 and TRBJ2-7; 8 positions match TRBD1. Trimming removed 6 bases from V and 0 bases from J; junction bases left unmatched: 7. This CDR3 region has 15 residues. The CDR3 nucleotides read TGTGCCAGCAGCTCGACCACAGGGGGCTCCTACGAGCAGTACTTC. It is translated as CASSSTTGGSYEQYF.

The rearrangement uses TRBV19 and TRBJ1-5; possible D gene TRBD1, 5 bases. Trimming took 3 bases from V and 4 from J, leaving 13 bases between them. CDR1 is LNHDA, CDR2 SQIVND, per germline (reference sequence). CDR3 size: 15 residues. CDR3 nucleotides: TGTGCCAGTAGTATGGGGCTACTGAAGAATCAGCCCCAGCATTTT. Amino acid sequence: CASSMGLLKNQPQHF.

A word on this clonotype: Without the conserved terminal phenylalanine or tryptophan, this CDR3 likely stems from a read error. The J gene is TRBJ2-4, the V gene TRBV9; 13 positions agree with TRBD2. With 4 bases clipped from V and 9 bases from J, the junction kept 10 bases outside the gene matches. This CDR3 is built from 16 residues. Germline CDR1 is SGDLS and CDR2 is YYNGEE. The CDR3 here is CASSLGTSGKMSIQYS. CDR3 nucleotides: TGTGCCAGCAGCCTGGGGACTAGCGGGAAGATGAGCATTCAGTACTCC.